The rows below give T cell receptor beta chains drawn from one sample of a study of blood T cells in healthy people across ages. In TCRdb, the 5' RACE reads were re-called with MiXCR into one record per CDR3 protein. The sample includes 800,000 to 950,000 distinct CDR3 sequences, approximately 32% seen only once; the top ten take about 10%. Separately, the same data were catalogued under a study of T cells of mothers and their children.

Sequencing was carried out using blood. Every receptor here comes from a woman aged 40 to 55 in good health. The conserved cysteine and the conserved F or W are not part of the CDR3 here. Clone size is shown for a subset of rows, as once, few, many or a class of expanded clone.

CDR3 protein | J gene | V gene | clone size
ASSGTVNEKLF | TRBJ1-4 | TRBV5-5 | many
SAWGSQGATYEQY | TRBJ2-7 | TRBV20-1 | many
ASSPDRPNYGYT | TRBJ1-2 | TRBV7-9 | NA
ATSRDLGGGPQH | TRBJ1-5 | TRBV15 | NA
ASGLGTGASYEQY | TRBJ2-7 | TRBV12-5 | many
ASILTESYGYT | TRBJ1-2 | TRBV3-1 | NA
ASTAGADTQY | TRBJ2-3 | TRBV11-2 | NA
SVEGGGHQIDEQF | TRBJ2-1 | TRBV29-1 | many
SVSPMGQNTQY | TRBJ2-3 | TRBV29-1 | NA
ASSLPRGQAF | TRBJ1-1 | TRBV5-6 | NA